A single sample gave rise to the 23 T cell receptor beta chains below, sequenced in a study of cytomegalovirus exposure and HLA in healthy donors. Use of 60 Vbeta and 13 Jbeta primers characterized the PCR. Method: immunoSEQ multiplex PCR; TCRdb's copy keeps in-frame clones and lacks some. The sample has fewer than 180,000 clones; more than 65% are singletons. Sample: PBMCs. The receptors stem from a man aged 50-60 years in good health and CMV-seropositive.

This clone was counted once. The V call is TRBV6-4, the J call TRBJ2-2; possible D gene TRBD2, 5 bases. Per germline, CDR1 MRHNA and CDR2 SNTAGT. There are 15 residues in the CDR3. Trimming took off 5 bases at V and 2 bases at J, with 12 bases between the two ends. The CDR3 region has the DNA TGTGCCAGCAGTAGCTTAGCGACAAACACCGGGGAGCTGTTTTTT. This codes for CASSSLATNTGELFF.

V and J are TRBV5-6 and TRBJ2-5; D perhaps matches TRBD2 (6 bases). CDR1 SGHDT and CDR2 YYEEEE come from the germline V gene. The V and J ends lost 4 bases and 2 bases respectively, with 12 bases between them. CDR3 length: 14 residues. The CDR3 DNA is TGTGCCAGCAGCCGTCAAGGGAGGCAAGAGACCCAGTACTTC. Its translation: CASSRQGRQETQYF.

The rearrangement joins TRBV29-1 to TRBJ2-1; the match to TRBD1 covers 8 bases. Germline CDR1 reads SQVTM; CDR2 reads ANQGSEA. The ends lost 4 bases at V and 1 base at J; junction bases unmatched: 6. The CDR3 has 15 amino acids. The CDR3 DNA sequence: TGCAGCGTTGCGGGGGACAGGCGTTCCTACAATGAGCAGTTCTTC. It specifies CSVAGDRRSYNEQFF.

The chain employs TRBV14 and TRBJ2-2, with TRBD2 as a possible D gene (5 bases). CDR1 and CDR2 (germline): SGHDN, FVKESK. V gave up 6 bases and J gave up 6 bases, with 14 bases separating them. CDR3 size: 14 residues. CDR3 coding DNA: TGTGCCAGCAGTCAACCGGGGTGGCCCGGGGAGCTGTTTTTT. Amino acids: CASSQPGWPGELFF. The whole variable domain, filled in from reference TRBV14 and TRBJ2-2, reads EAGVTQFPSHSVIEKGQTVTLRCDPISGHDNLYWYRRVMGKEIKFLLHFVKESKQDESGMPNNRFLAERTGGTYSTLKVQPAELEDSGVYFCASSQPGWPGELFFGEGSRLTVL.

J is TRBJ1-5 and V is TRBV23-1, with D possibly matching TRBD1 (6 bases). TRBV23-1 is placed among ORFs of uncertain function. This CDR3 has 13 amino acids. Trimming pared 4 bases from V and 8 bases from J, leaving 12 bases between. The CDR3 reads CASSRQGFEPQHF. CDR3 DNA sequence: TGCGCCAGCAGTCGCCAGGGGTTTGAGCCCCAGCATTTT.

The sample holds a few counts of this clone. The chain links TRBV7-2 to TRBJ2-3, with 11 nucleotides matching TRBD2. The CDR3 is 17 amino acids. V gave up 5 bases and J gave up 6 bases; unmatched junction bases: 13. CDR1 SGHTA and CDR2 FQGNSA come from the germline V gene. CDR3 nucleotides: TGTGCCAGCAGCCTACTAACTAGCGGGAGTGGTAGGGATACGCAGTATTTT. This gives the protein CASSLLTSGSGRDTQYF.

The chain uses TRBV27 and TRBJ2-5; 7 bases match TRBD1. The junction had 2 bases not matched to a gene; V was cut back by 6 bases and J by 1 base. Germline V gene sequence: CDR1 MNHEY, CDR2 SMNVEV (reference sequence). The CDR3 has 13 amino acids. The CDR3 protein is CASRRTGQETQYF. The CDR3 DNA is TGTGCCAGCAGAAGGACAGGCCAAGAGACCCAGTACTTC.

The chain combines TRBV27 with TRBJ2-1, with 10 bases that match TRBD1. This CDR3 is built from 14 residues. With V trimmed by 2 bases and J by 6 bases, 1 base remained unmatched. Germline V gives CDR1 MNHEY, CDR2 SMNVEV (reference sequence). The CDR3 nucleotides read TGTGCCAGCAGTTTAAGGACAGGGGGCAATGAGCAGTTCTTC. Translation: CASSLRTGGNEQFF.

The sample holds a few counts of this clone. The chain combines TRBV28 with TRBJ2-7; 7 positions match TRBD1. The CDR3 runs to 13 residues. V lost 7 bases, J lost 2 bases, and 5 bases stayed unmatched. Germline CDR1 and CDR2: MDHEN and SYDVKM. CDR3 nucleotides: TGTGCCAGCAACGAAGGACAGGCCTACGAGCAGTACTTC. Amino acids: CASNEGQAYEQYF. Supplemented by reference TRBV28 and TRBJ2-7, the full variable domain reads DVKVTQSSRYLVKRTGEKVFLECVQDMDHENMFWYRQDPGLGLRLIYFSYDVKMKEKGDIPEGYSVSREKKERFSLILESASTNQTSMYLCASNEGQAYEQYFGPGTRLTVT.

This clone came up once. This chain connects TRBV29-1 to TRBJ1-2, with TRBD1 as a possible D gene (6 bases). Germline values: CDR1 SQVTM, CDR2 ANQGSEA. Trimming took 1 base from V and 4 from J, leaving 16 bases between them. This CDR3 is built from 15 residues. The CDR3 sequence: CSVEAQFDRTYGYTF. CDR3 sequence (DNA): TGCAGCGTTGAAGCCCAGTTCGACAGGACCTATGGCTACACCTTC. Based on the CDR3 plus reference TRBV29-1 and TRBJ1-2, the full variable domain is SAVISQKPSRDICQRGTSLTIQCQVDSQVTMMFWYRQQPGQSLTLIATANQGSEATYESGFVIDKFPISRPNLTFSTLTVSNMSPEDSSIYLCSVEAQFDRTYGYTFGSGTRLTVV.

The chain employs TRBV6-6 and TRBJ2-1; possible D gene TRBD1, 5 bases. The CDR3 sequence is 15 residues long. Germline V CDR1 and CDR2: MNHNY, SVGAGI (reference sequence). V was clipped by 5 bases and J by 3 bases, with 14 bases between them. CDR3 protein: CASSDPRVGYNEQFF. The CDR3 nucleotides read TGTGCCAGCAGTGACCCCAGGGTTGGCTACAATGAGCAGTTCTTC.

The chain carries TRBV18 and TRBJ2-1, with 10 bases aligning to TRBD2. Per the germline V gene, CDR1 is KGHSH and CDR2 is LQKENI. The CDR3 runs to 15 residues. V shed 3 bases and J 6 bases; nucleotides not matched to a gene: 5. CDR3 amino acids: CASSPGLAVSNEQFF. CDR3 DNA sequence: TGTGCCAGCTCACCCGGACTAGCGGTTTCCAATGAGCAGTTCTTC.

The chain's CDR3 is CASNPSGGPRKGYGYTF. Here the CDR3 DNA reads TGTGCCAGCAACCCCTCGGGGGGACCCCGAAAGGGGTATGGCTACACCTTC. The genes are TRBV28 and TRBJ1-2, with D possibly matching TRBD1 (5 bases). V was trimmed by 7 bases and J by 5 bases, leaving 26 bases between them. Germline lookup yields CDR1 MDHEN and CDR2 SYDVKM. The CDR3 covers 17 residues.

The chain is built from TRBV6-1 and TRBJ2-5; D is unresolved. The germline CDR1 and CDR2 sequences are MNHNS and SASEGT. Trimming pared 1 base from V and 5 bases from J, leaving 8 bases between. The CDR3 length is 13 residues. DNA for the CDR3: TGTGCCAGCAGTGAAGTCTACCGGGAGACCCAGTACTTC. This codes for CASSEVYRETQYF.

The rearrangement links TRBV5-1 to TRBJ1-4; 10 nucleotides align to TRBD1. V was pared by 4 bases and J by 10 bases, with 16 bases of the junction left unmatched. This CDR3 is 17 amino acids long. The germline V gene encodes CDR1 SGHRS and CDR2 YFSETQ. CDR3 DNA: TGCGCCAGCAGCAACTGGAAAACCGGGACAGGGGTTCGAAAACTGTTTTTT. Amino acids: CASSNWKTGTGVRKLFF.

The V and J genes are TRBV7-9 and TRBJ1-1; 8 bases fit TRBD1. The V segment lost 5 bases and the J segment 5 bases; nucleotides outside the gene matches: 10. CDR1 and CDR2 from the germline V gene are SEHNR and FQNEAQ (reference sequence). The CDR3 length is 15 residues. The CDR3 bases are TGTGCCAGCAGCATAAGACAGGGGACGAGTACTGAAGCTTTCTTT. It yields the protein CASSIRQGTSTEAFF. Together with reference TRBV7-9 and TRBJ1-1, the CDR3 gives the full variable domain: DTGVSQNPRHKITKRGQNVTFRCDPISEHNRLYWYRQTLGQGPEFLTYFQNEAQLEKSRLLSDRFSAERPKGSFSTLEIQRTEQGDSAMYLCASSIRQGTSTEAFFGQGTRLTVV.

This chain connects TRBV28 to TRBJ2-2; D gene uncertain. Per the germline V gene, CDR1 is MDHEN and CDR2 is SYDVKM. V was clipped by 5 bases and J by 2 bases, with 18 bases between them. The CDR3 is 17 residues long. The CDR3 DNA sequence: TGTGCCAGCAGTGCCGCTAATTTACTCTCCAACACCGGGGAGCTGTTTTTT. Translating gives CASSAANLLSNTGELFF.

V and J are TRBV4-2 and TRBJ1-6, with 8 bases aligning to TRBD1. CDR3 length: 17 residues. Germline CDR1 and CDR2: LGHNA and YNFKEQ. J lost 6 bases, V lost 4 bases, and 11 bases had no gene match. This chain's CDR3 is CASSRTGRTGLNSPLHF. DNA of the CDR3: TGTGCCAGCAGCCGGACCGGTCGGACAGGGCTTAATTCACCCCTCCACTTT.

This chain connects TRBV5-6 to TRBJ2-5; no firm D call. Germline V gene data show CDR1 as SGHDT and CDR2 as YYEEEE. V was cut by 0 bases and J by 2 bases, with 5 bases left in between. This CDR3 has 13 amino acids. The DNA for the CDR3 is TGTGCCAGCAGCTTGGGTCTGCAAGAGACCCAGTACTTC. This codes for CASSLGLQETQYF.

The table lists this clone with a count of one. The chain couples TRBV9 to TRBJ1-1, with D possibly being TRBD1 (6 bases). From germline, CDR1 is SGDLS and CDR2 YYNGEE. Trimming cost V 4 bases and J 5 bases, with 15 bases left between them. The CDR3 is made up of 14 amino acids. The CDR3 sequence: CASSRRGARTEAFF. CDR3 in DNA: TGTGCCAGCAGCCGTCGGGGGGCTCGGACTGAAGCTTTCTTT.

CDR3 amino acids: CASSYSESGEQYF. The CDR3 DNA follows: TGTGCCAGCAGTTACTCGGAGTCTGGCGAGCAGTACTTC. The chain links TRBV6-6 to TRBJ2-7; D not certain. Germline V gene data show CDR1 as MNHNY and CDR2 as SVGAGI (reference sequence). V lost 0 bases and J 6 bases, leaving 9 bases between the germline ends. The length of the CDR3 is 13 residues.

This clone was counted a single time. The rearrangement uses TRBV4-1 and TRBJ1-2; D is possibly TRBD1 (6 bases). Trimming took off 11 bases at V and 8 bases at J, with 42 bases between the two ends. The CDR3 length is 20 residues. Germline V lookup: CDR1 MGHRA, CDR2 YSYEKL. As DNA, the CDR3 is TGCGCCGTACCCCCTGAGGGCTATACAGGACAGACCTCGGGGAAACGAGGCTACACCTTC. Translation: CAVPPEGYTGQTSGKRGYTF.

The V gene is TRBV29-1, the J gene TRBJ2-1; D is perhaps TRBD1 (6 bases). The germline V gene encodes CDR1 SQVTM and CDR2 ANQGSEA. CDR3 length: 14 amino acids. V lost 7 bases to trimming and J lost 2 bases, with 15 bases between them. The CDR3 DNA reads as TGCAGCGCCGATAAACAGGGACCCTACAATGAGCAGTTCTTC. Translation gives CSADKQGPYNEQFF.